This T cell receptor beta chain was sequenced for a study of T-cell reconstitution after alpha-beta-depleted transplantation in children. Study-wide findings and caveats: Reportedly, alpha-beta T cells present about two months post-transplant originated from several hundred expanded clones of graft origin. Fresh T-cell production supplied most of the T-cell counts and diversity seen one year after transplant. Day-60 TCRbeta diversity that was high in some patients was derived from surviving recipient T cells and thymic progenitors.

This clonotype was counted a few times. What it recognizes is unknown. Preparation of the TCRbeta library involved a method that used unique molecular identifiers. TCRdb analysed the PCR reads with MiXCR anew, one entry per CDR3 protein. This sample has 55,000 to 65,000 distinct CDR3 sequences, with about 40% found just once. The V segment lost 4 bases and the J segment 0 bases; nucleotides outside the gene matches: 10. The V gene's germline CDR1 is DFQATT and CDR2 SNEGSKA (reference sequence). This CDR3 spans 19 amino acids. The sequenced sample was PBMCs, mostly from graft donor cells, obtained 360 days after TCRalphabeta/CD19-depleted stem cell transplant. The receptor was derived from a male patient under 18 who had a stem cell transplant for acute lymphoblastic leukemia, so the T cells may come from the graft donor. The V call is TRBV20-1, the J call TRBJ2-1; TRBD2 matches at 15 bases. As DNA, the CDR3 is TGCAGTGCTACGGCACCTGGACTAGCGGGGGGGTACTCCTACAATGAGCAGTTCTTC. It yields the protein CSATAPGLAGGYSYNEQFF.